The 7 T cell receptor beta chains below all came from one sample that was sequenced in a study of technical replicates of blood from a handful of donors. Assay: immunoSEQ multiplex PCR; the TCRdb copy retains only in-frame clones and omits some. Of tens of thousands of clones listed, approximately 86% were seen once; the top ten hold approximately 5%. The sequencing sample was made of PBMCs. These receptors were obtained from a human donor in good health. Some clones in this sample may be carry-over from other donors' samples.

The gene calls are TRBV4-3 and TRBJ1-2; 7 positions match TRBD1. The CDR3 consists of 14 residues. Trimming removed 0 bases from V and 8 bases from J; junction bases left unmatched: 6. CDR1 and CDR2 from the germline V gene are LGHNA and YSLEER. The CDR3 sequence is CASSQDGAGGGYTF. The CDR3 nucleotides read TGCGCCAGCAGCCAAGATGGGGCAGGGGGAGGCTACACCTTC.

The V and J genes are TRBV4-3 and TRBJ2-5, with 9 bases matching TRBD2. The V and J ends lost 1 base and 4 bases, in that order; junction bases with no gene match: 7. CDR1 and CDR2 (germline): LGHNA, YSLEER. This CDR3 has 16 residues. CDR3 amino acids: CASSQGAGGPGETQYF. The CDR3 DNA is TGCGCCAGCAGCCAAGGTGCGGGAGGGCCTGGAGAGACCCAGTACTTC.

The V call is TRBV4-1, the J call TRBJ1-5; no reliable D call. Germline V gene lookup returns CDR1 MGHRA and CDR2 YSYEKL. With 1 base removed from V and 0 bases from J, the gap between germline ends came to 7 bases. This CDR3 contains 15 residues. DNA of the CDR3: TGCGCCAGCAGCCAAGGGGCGTATAGCAATCAGCCCCAGCATTTT. Its protein product is CASSQGAYSNQPQHF.

This clone has just a few counts. The V gene is TRBV7-2, the J gene TRBJ1-5; the D gene is possibly TRBD1 (5 bases). The CDR3 spans 15 residues. The ends were cut back, 6 bases at V and 6 bases at J, with 18 bases in the middle. Germline V gene data show CDR1 as SGHTA and CDR2 as FQGNSA. The CDR3 DNA is TGTGCCAGCAGTTCCTATTTTCCGGGGGGTCAGCCCCAGCATTTT. Translated, it gives CASSSYFPGGQPQHF.

J is TRBJ1-4 and V is TRBV6-1; 7 bases align to TRBD1. CDR1 and CDR2 from the germline V gene are MNHNS and SASEGT. After removal of 10 bases from V and 4 bases from J, the junction contained 12 bases not matched to a gene. The length of the CDR3 is 15 residues. CDR3 DNA: TGTGCCACCTCCCTGGAGACAGGGTTTAATGAAAAACTGTTTTTT. This codes for CATSLETGFNEKLFF.

The table lists this clone with a few counts. The chain carries TRBV9 and TRBJ1-4, with D uncertain. The CDR3 has 15 residues. CDR1 and CDR2 (germline): SGDLS, YYNGEE. Between the trimmed V and J ends, which lost 0 bases and 3 bases, there was a span of 9 bases. The chain's CDR3 is CASSVEGRANEKLFF. In DNA, the CDR3 is TGTGCCAGCAGCGTAGAAGGGAGGGCTAATGAAAAACTGTTTTTT.

This chain uses TRBV23-1 with TRBJ2-2, with D uncertain. TRBV23-1 is designated an ORF whose function remains uncertain. This CDR3 has 14 residues. V gave up 0 bases and J gave up 5 bases, with 7 bases separating them. CDR3 nucleotide sequence: TGCGCCAGCAGTCAATCTCCACGGACCGGGGAGCTGTTTTTT. Its protein product is CASSQSPRTGELFF.